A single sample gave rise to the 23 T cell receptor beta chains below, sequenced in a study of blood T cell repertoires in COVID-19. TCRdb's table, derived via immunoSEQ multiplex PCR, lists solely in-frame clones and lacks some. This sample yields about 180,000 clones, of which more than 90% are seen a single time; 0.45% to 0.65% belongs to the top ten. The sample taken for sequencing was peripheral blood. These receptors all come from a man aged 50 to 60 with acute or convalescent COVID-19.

The CDR3 DNA sequence: TGTGCCAGCACCACCTCGACAGGCCAAGAGCAGTACTTC. The encoded protein is CASTTSTGQEQYF. This chain joins TRBV27 and TRBJ2-7, with a weak D call TRBD1 (6 bases). Germline V gene lookup returns CDR1 MNHEY and CDR2 SMNVEV (reference sequence). The length of the CDR3 is 13 residues. V shed 7 bases and J shed 7 bases, with 17 bases lying between them.

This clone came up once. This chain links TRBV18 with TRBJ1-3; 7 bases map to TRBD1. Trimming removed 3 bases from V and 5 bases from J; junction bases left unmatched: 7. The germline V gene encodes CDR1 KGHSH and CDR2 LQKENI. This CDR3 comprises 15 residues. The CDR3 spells CASSPETGSRNTIYF. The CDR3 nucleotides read TGTGCCAGCTCACCCGAGACAGGGTCCAGAAACACCATATATTTT.

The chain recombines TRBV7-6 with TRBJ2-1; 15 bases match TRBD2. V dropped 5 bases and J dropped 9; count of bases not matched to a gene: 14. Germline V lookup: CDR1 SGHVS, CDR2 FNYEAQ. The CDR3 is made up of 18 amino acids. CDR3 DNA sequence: TGTGCCAGCAGCCCGCGTGGCGGCTCGGGACTAGCGGGGGGTGAGCAGTTCTTC. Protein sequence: CASSPRGGSGLAGGEQFF.

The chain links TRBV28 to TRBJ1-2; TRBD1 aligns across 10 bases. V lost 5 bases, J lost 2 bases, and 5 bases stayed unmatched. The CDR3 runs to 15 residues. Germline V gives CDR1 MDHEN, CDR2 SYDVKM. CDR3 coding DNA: TGTGCCAGCAGTCCCCAGGGACAGGGGAACTATGGCTACACCTTC. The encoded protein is CASSPQGQGNYGYTF.

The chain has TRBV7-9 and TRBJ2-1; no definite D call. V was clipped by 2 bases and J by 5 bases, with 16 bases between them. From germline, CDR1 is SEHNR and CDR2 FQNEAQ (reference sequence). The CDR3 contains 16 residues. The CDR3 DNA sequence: TGTGCCAGCAGCTTATTAGACTCTTCCAGAAACAATGAGCAGTTCTTC. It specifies CASSLLDSSRNNEQFF.

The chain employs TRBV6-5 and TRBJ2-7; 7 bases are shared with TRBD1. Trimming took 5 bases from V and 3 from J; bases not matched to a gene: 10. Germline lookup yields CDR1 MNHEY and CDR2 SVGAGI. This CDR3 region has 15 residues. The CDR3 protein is CASSTTTGTIYEQYF. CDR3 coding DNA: TGTGCCAGCAGTACCACGACAGGGACAATCTACGAGCAGTACTTC.

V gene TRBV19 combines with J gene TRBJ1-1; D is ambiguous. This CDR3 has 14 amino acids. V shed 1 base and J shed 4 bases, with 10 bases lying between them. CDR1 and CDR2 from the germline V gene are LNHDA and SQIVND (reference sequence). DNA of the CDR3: TGTGCCAGTAGTATAGGGCCAACCAGCACTGAAGCTTTCTTT. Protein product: CASSIGPTSTEAFF.

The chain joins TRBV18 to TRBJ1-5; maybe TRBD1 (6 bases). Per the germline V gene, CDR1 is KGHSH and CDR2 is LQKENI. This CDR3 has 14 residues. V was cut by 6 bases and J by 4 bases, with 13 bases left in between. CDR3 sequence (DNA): TGTGCCAGCTCTTACGGGCAGGGGAATCAGCCCCAGCATTTT. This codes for CASSYGQGNQPQHF.

CDR3 loop: CASSFGQAYEQYV. In DNA, the CDR3 is TGTGCCAGCAGTTTTGGACAGGCCTACGAGCAGTACGTC. J is TRBJ2-7 and V is TRBV6-6; TRBD1 matches at 7 bases. Germline V gene lookup returns CDR1 MNHNY and CDR2 SVGAGI (reference sequence). This CDR3 has 13 amino acids. V dropped 4 bases and J dropped 2; count of bases not matched to a gene: 2.

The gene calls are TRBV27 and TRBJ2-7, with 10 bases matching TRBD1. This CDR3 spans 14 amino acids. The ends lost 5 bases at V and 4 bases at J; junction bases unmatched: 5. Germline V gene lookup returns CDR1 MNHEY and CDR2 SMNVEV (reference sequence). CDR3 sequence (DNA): TGTGCCAGCAGTCCGGGACAGGGGACTTACGAGCAGTACTTC. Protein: CASSPGQGTYEQYF.

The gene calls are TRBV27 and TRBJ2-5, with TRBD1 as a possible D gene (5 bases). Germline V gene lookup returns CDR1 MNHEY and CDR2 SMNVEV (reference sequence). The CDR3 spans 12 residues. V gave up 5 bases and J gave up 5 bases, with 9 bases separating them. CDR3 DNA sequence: TGTGCCAGCAGTCCCTCAGGGGAGACCCAGTACTTC. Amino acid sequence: CASSPSGETQYF.

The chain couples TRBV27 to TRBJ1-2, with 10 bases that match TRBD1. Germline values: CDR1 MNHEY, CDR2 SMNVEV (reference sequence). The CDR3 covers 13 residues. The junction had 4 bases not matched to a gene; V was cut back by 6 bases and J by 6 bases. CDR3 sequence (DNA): TGTGCCAGCAGGGGGACAGGGGTTGATGGCTACACCTTC. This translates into CASRGTGVDGYTF.

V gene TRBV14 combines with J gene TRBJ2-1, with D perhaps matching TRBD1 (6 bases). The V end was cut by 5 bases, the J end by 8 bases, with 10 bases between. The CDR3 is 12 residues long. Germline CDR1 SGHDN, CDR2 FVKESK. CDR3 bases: TGTGCCAGCAGCAATCAGGGGTATGAGCAGTTCTTC. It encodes CASSNQGYEQFF. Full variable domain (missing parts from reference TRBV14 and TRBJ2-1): EAGVTQFPSHSVIEKGQTVTLRCDPISGHDNLYWYRRVMGKEIKFLLHFVKESKQDESGMPNNRFLAERTGGTYSTLKVQPAELEDSGVYFCASSNQGYEQFFGPGTRLTVL.

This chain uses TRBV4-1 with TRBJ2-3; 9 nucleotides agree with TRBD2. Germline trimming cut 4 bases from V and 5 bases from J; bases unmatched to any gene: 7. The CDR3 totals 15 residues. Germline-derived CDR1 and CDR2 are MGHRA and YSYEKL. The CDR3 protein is CASSPSQRGEDTQYF. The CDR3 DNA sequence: TGCGCCAGCAGCCCCTCCCAGCGGGGGGAAGATACGCAGTATTTT.

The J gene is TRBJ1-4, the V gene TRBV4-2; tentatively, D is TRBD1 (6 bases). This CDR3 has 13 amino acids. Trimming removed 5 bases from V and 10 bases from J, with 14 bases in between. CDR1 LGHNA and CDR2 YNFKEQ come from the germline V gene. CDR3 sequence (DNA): TGTGCCAGCAGCAGTACAGGGAGCGGAAAACTGTTTTTT. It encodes CASSSTGSGKLFF.

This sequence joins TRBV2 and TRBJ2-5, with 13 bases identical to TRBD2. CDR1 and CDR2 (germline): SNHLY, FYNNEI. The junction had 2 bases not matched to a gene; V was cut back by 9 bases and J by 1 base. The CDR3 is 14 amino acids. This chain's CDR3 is CARRTSGGQETQYF. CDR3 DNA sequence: TGTGCCAGACGGACTAGCGGGGGCCAAGAGACCCAGTACTTC.

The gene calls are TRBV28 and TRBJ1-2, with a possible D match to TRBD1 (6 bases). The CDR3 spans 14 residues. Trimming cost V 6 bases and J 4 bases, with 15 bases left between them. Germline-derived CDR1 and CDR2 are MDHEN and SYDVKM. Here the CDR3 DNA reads TGTGCCAGCAGCCACCGGACAGTGCCCTATGGCTACACCTTC. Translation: CASSHRTVPYGYTF.

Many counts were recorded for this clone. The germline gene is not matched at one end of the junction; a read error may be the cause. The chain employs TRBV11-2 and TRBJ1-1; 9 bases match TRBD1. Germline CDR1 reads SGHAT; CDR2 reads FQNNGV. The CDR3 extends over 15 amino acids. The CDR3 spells CASSAWGTGNPEAFF. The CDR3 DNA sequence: TGTGCCAGCAGCGCATGGGGGACAGGGAACCCTGAAGCTTTCTTT.

The CDR3 DNA reads TGTGCCAGCAGCATGGGGACAGGGGGCCACGAGCAGTACGTC. Residues: CASSMGTGGHEQYV. The chain recombines TRBV7-8 with TRBJ2-7, with 12 bases fitting TRBD1. The CDR3 covers 14 residues. Trimming removed 5 bases from V and 5 bases from J; junction bases left unmatched: 4. Germline V gene data show CDR1 as SGHVS and CDR2 as FQNEAQ.

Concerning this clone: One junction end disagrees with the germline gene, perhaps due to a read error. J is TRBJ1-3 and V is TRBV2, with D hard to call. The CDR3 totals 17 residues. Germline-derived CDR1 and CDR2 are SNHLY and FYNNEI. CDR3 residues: CAGSEVVQAYSGNTIYF. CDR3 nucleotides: TGTGCCGGCAGTGAAGTGGTGCAGGCCTACTCTGGAAACACCATATATTTT.

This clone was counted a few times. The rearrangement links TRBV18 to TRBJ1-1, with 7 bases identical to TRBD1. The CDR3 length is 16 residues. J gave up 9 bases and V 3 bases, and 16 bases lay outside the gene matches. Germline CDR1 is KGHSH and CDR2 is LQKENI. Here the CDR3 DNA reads TGTGCCAGCTCACCTAGGGGTTTACGGGACAGCATGAAAGCTTTCTTT. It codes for CASSPRGLRDSMKAFF.

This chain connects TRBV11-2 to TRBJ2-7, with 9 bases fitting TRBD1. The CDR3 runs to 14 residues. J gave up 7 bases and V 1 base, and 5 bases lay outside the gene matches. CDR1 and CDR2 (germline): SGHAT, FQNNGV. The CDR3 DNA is TGTGCCAGCAGCTTAGTACAGGGGGCGGGTGAGCAGTACTTC. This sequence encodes CASSLVQGAGEQYF. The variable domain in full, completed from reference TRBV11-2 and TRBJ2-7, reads EAGVAQSPRYKIIEKRQSVAFWCNPISGHATLYWYQQILGQGPKLLIQFQNNGVVDDSQLPKDRFSAERLKGVDSTLKIQPAKLEDSAVYLCASSLVQGAGEQYFGPGTRLTVT.

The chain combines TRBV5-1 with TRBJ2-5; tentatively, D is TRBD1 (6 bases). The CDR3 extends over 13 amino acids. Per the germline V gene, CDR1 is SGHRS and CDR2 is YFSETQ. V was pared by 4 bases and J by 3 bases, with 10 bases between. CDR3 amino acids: CASSRDTEETQYF. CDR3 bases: TGCGCCAGCAGCCGGGACACCGAAGAGACCCAGTACTTC.